This TCR beta chain stems from a study of OX40 agonist ivuxolimab in advanced cancers. Turning to the study itself: Of mixed ages from about 20 to 80 and averaging about 60 years, the group was over 80% male. Under the entry rules, prior anti-PD-1, anti-PD-L1 or anti-CTLA-4 therapy was allowed, and about 40% had some. Study results and limitations: Clonal expansion by week 6 occurred in CD4+ and CD8+ blood T cells (at 0.1 to 3.0 mg/kg). Part of the nonresponder group also had normalized T-cell clonal expansion that was low.

The CDR3 spans 13 residues. Looked up from germline, CDR1 is SNHLY and CDR2 is FYNNEI. V was pared by 6 bases and J by 8 bases, with 5 bases of the junction left unmatched. Only in-frame clones appear in the TCRdb table, and some are missing; sequencing was by immunoSEQ multiplex PCR. The sample has 50,000 or so clones, roughly 84% seen once. Of note for this clone: Its target is unknown.

This sample comprised CD4+ or CD8+ T cells sorted from blood, obtained in a trial of the OX40 agonist ivuxolimab. The rearrangement links TRBV2 to TRBJ2-1; 9 nucleotides align to TRBD1. The receptor's source is an adult with an advanced solid tumor such as melanoma, head and neck, liver or kidney cancer. The CDR3 protein is CASRGQGDDEQFF. The CDR3 DNA reads as TGTGCCAGCAGGGGACAGGGCGACGATGAGCAGTTCTTC.